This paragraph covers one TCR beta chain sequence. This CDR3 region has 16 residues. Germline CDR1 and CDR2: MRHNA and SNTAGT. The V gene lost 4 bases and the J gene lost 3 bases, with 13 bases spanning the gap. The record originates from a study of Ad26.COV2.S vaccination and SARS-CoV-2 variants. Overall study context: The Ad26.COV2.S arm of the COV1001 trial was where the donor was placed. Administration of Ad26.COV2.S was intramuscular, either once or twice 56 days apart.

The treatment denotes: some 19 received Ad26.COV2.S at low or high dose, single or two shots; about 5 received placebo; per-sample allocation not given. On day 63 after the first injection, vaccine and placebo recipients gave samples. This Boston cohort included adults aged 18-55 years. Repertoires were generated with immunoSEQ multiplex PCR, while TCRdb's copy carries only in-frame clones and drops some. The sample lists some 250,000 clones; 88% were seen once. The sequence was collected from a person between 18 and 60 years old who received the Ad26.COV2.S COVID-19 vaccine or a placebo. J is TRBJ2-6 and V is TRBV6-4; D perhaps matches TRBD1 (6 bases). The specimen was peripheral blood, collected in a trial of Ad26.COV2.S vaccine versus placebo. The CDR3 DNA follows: TGTGCCAGCAGTGGTCAGGGGATTAATGGGGCCAACGTCCTGACTTTC. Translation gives CASSGQGINGANVLTF.